The rows below give T cell receptor beta chains drawn from one sample of a study of a mutant IDH1 vaccine in newly diagnosed glioma. No antigen is known for these receptors. Profiling relied on immunoSEQ multiplex PCR, and the TCRdb table lists in-frame clones only, not all of them. The sample has about 64,000 clones, about 74% seen once; the top ten hold around 4.5%. The source was PBMCs, collected from a glioma patient whose treatment included an IDH1 peptide vaccine. The origin of the receptors is a man aged 50-59 years with glioma. Both conserved end residues are part of each CDR3. D genes are given only for firm matches. Clone size is shown for a subset of rows, as once, few, many or a class of expanded clone.

V	J	size	D	DNA	CDR3
TRBV4-3	TRBJ2-5	NA	NA	TGCGCCAGCAGCTCCATGGGGGAGGAGGGAGAGACCCAGTACTTC	CASSSMGEEGETQYF
TRBV7-8	TRBJ1-1	few	NA	TGTGCCAGCAGCGGTTCCTGGGGCACTGAAGCTTTCTTT	CASSGSWGTEAFF
TRBV27	TRBJ1-5	NA	NA	TGTGCCAGCACCAAGGGGGTAGGTCAGCCCCAGCATTTT	CASTKGVGQPQHF
TRBV5-1	TRBJ1-5	few	TRBD1	TGCGCCAGCAGCACGGGACAGGGTAATCAGCCCCAGCATTTT	CASSTGQGNQPQHF
TRBV5-6	TRBJ1-5	NA	TRBD1	TGTGCCAGCAGCCCCTCCTACAGGGGGTGGAATCAGCCCCAGCATTTT	CASSPSYRGWNQPQHF
TRBV14	TRBJ1-5	NA	NA	TGTGCCAGCAGCCAATCGAGAGGGTTGGGGTATAGCAATCAGCCCCAGCATTTT	CASSQSRGLGYSNQPQHF
TRBV2	TRBJ2-1	NA	NA	TGTGCCAGCAGTGAAAATAAGGGTGGTGAGCAGTTCTTC	CASSENKGGEQFF
TRBV9	TRBJ2-7	NA	NA	TGTGCCAGCAGACCTGTGATCGCGGCCGGCTTC	CASRPVIAAGF
TRBV29-1	TRBJ1-1	NA	TRBD1	TGCAGCGTTGACAGGGGGGCGAAAGGATTTAGCTTT	CSVDRGAKGFSF
TRBV5-5	TRBJ1-6	once	NA	TGTGCCAGCAGCTTGGTGCGGCAGGATAATTCACCCCTCCACTTT	CASSLVRQDNSPLHF
TRBV13	TRBJ1-4	few	NA	TGTGCCAGCGGCAAGGGTGGAGAAAAACTGTTTTTT	CASGKGGEKLFF
TRBV5-1	TRBJ2-2	NA	NA	TGCGCCAGCAGAGCAACCGGGGAGCTGTTTTTT	CASRATGELFF
TRBV25-1	TRBJ1-2	NA	NA	TGTGCCAGCAGTGAGTGGGGGGGCACGCCTCTAAGAGGCTACACCTTC	CASSEWGGTPLRGYTF
TRBV15	TRBJ1-5	NA	NA	TGTGCCACCAGCAGAGGCGGGGGCAATCAGCCCCAGCATTTT	CATSRGGGNQPQHF
TRBV5-1	TRBJ2-3	NA	TRBD2	TGCGCCAGCAGCATTAGCGGGGCAAGCACAGATACGCAGTATTTT	CASSISGASTDTQYF
TRBV6-1	TRBJ2-7	NA	NA	TGTGCCAGCAGTGAAACGGGTTACGAGCAGTACTTC	CASSETGYEQYF
TRBV7-2	TRBJ1-2	NA	NA	TGTGCCAGCAGCCGCCGGGACGGACGAAGTGGGGGCTACACCTTC	CASSRRDGRSGGYTF
TRBV4-2	TRBJ1-5	NA	NA	TGTGCCAGCAGCGAGGGGGGGGAGGCTCAGCCCCAGCATTTT	CASSEGGEAQPQHF
TRBV7-6	TRBJ1-3	NA	TRBD1	TGTGCCAGCAGTTTGGACAGGAGCTCTGGAAACACCATATATTTT	CASSLDRSSGNTIYF
TRBV5-1	TRBJ1-4	NA	NA	TGCGCCAGCAGCTTGGAAAGGGAGGGGAGAAAACTGTTTTTT	CASSLEREGRKLFF
TRBV6-5	TRBJ1-1	NA	NA	TGTGCCAGCAGCCCCAATAGCAGTCCGAACACTGAAGCTTTCTTT	CASSPNSSPNTEAFF
TRBV6-4	TRBJ2-1	NA	TRBD2	TGTGCCAGCAGTCGAGCGGGGGGCGAGAATGAGCAGTTCTTC	CASSRAGGENEQFF
TRBV6-5	TRBJ1-1	NA	NA	TGTGCCAGCCGGAGGCCAGAGGGCACTGAAGCTTTCTTT	CASRRPEGTEAFF
TRBV30	TRBJ2-2	NA	NA	TGTGCCTGGAGTGTACGTCGTAGGACTGCTCTCGGGAACACCGGGGAGCTGTTTTTT	CAWSVRRRTALGNTGELFF